What follows is one TCR beta chain and its context. Which antigen it targets is not known. No clone much larger than this one lies a single base away; base qualities are absent. Receptors were amplified or captured by PCR. The sequencing machine was an Illumina HiSeq 2500. To reduce PCR and sequencing biases, unique molecular identifiers were built into the TCR beta cDNA libraries. Every 1 to 10 million input T cells yielded 500,000 or so cDNA molecules, meaning each molecule approximated one T cell. The same protocol used for the earlier healthy control dataset was applied to prepare and sequence the patient libraries. Samples belonging to the same batch were prepared together, multiplexed and sequenced on a shared HiSeq lane. Per the source publication's procedure: MIGEC was used to process the raw barcoded reads, and molecular identifier groups with only a single read were discarded before consensus assembly and CDR3 extraction. VDJtools was used for post-analysis of the clonotype tables, and diversity was normalized by down-sampling every dataset to the size of the smallest sample. To correct batch-related cross-sample contamination, repertoire overlap clustering matched CDR3 amino acid sequences but not nucleotide sequences. TCRdb ran its own pipeline on the public reads, namely fastp trimming at Q25 and MiXCR clone calling, and kept in-frame beta chains. Each entry merges the rows of one CDR3 protein and shows their most common DNA and genes. These V and J calls rely on TCRdb rather than the paper's analysis. This sample comprises hundreds of thousands of distinct CDR3 sequences, 25% to 30% of them detected only once. The ten largest clones take up under 0.7% of the sample.

This entry comes from a study of post-analysis software for immune sequencing data (dated by TCRdb to the mid-2010s). About the full investigation: Recorded disease courses included relapsing-remitting, secondary progressive and progressive-relapsing multiple sclerosis, with some patients lacking subtype annotation. Patient repertoires were compared against about a dozen previously published healthy control repertoires from donors aged roughly 6 to 28 years. A subset of samples was prepared in parallel using single-end sample barcoding, then pooled and co-amplified after Illumina adapter ligation. On the study overall, not on this receptor specifically: Direct clustering with F measure revealed strong co-clustering of samples prepared in the same batch, which led to a batch-effect correction. Compared with controls, multiple sclerosis patients had significantly lower normalized Chao1 diversity, a finding suggesting substantial peripheral T-cell clonal expansion. Patients showed significantly higher frequencies than controls for five TRBV segments, among them TRBV5-6, TRBV5-1 and TRBV20-1. The control group was slightly older than the multiple sclerosis patient group.

The trim is 7 bases for V and 4 bases for J, with a gap of 16 bases between the germline ends. Counted from cysteine to phenylalanine, this CDR3 has 14 amino acids. The retained sequence is limited to the CDR3, 42 bases, with the frame set at the first base. CDR1 LGHNT and CDR2 FRNRAP are derived from the germline V gene. To demonstrate the VDJtools post-analysis software, the study profiled TCR beta repertoires from the peripheral blood of about a dozen young patients with multiple sclerosis. Multiple sclerosis patients were children and adolescents aged roughly 6 to 15 years. The rearranged segments are TRBV12-5 and TRBJ2-5; no confident D gene assignment can be made. The sample was blood. This receptor was obtained from a girl between 5 and 17 years old with multiple sclerosis. The CDR3 here reads CASAVHPDVETQYF. The DNA sequence is TGTGCTAGTGCCGTACACCCGGATGTAGAGACCCAGTACTTC.